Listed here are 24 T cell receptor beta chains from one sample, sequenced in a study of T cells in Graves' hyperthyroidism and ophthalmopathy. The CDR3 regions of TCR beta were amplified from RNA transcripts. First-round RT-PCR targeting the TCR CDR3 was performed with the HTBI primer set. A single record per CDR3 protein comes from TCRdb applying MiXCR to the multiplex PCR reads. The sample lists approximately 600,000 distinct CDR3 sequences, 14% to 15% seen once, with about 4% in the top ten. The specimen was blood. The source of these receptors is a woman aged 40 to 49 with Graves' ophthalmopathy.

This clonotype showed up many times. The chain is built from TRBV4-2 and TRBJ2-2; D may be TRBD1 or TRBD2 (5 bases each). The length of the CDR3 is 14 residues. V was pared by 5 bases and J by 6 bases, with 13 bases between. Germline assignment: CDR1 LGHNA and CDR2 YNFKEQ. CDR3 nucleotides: TGTGCCAGCAGCGGGGACCATACACCCGGGGAGCTGTTTTTT. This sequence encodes CASSGDHTPGELFF.

This chain's CDR3 is CASSEAKTGSREQYF. The CDR3 DNA is TGTGCCAGCAGTGAAGCGAAGACAGGGTCGAGGGAGCAGTACTTC. J is TRBJ2-7 and V is TRBV12-3 or TRBV12-4; 7 bases fit TRBD1. CDR3 size: 15 residues. The junction had 14 bases not matched to a gene; V was cut back by 5 bases and J by 7 bases.

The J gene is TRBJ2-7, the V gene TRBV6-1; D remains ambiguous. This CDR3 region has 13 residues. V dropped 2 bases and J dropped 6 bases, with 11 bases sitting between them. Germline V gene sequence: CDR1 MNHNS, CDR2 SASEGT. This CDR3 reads CASSESPLPEQYF. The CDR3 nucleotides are TGTGCCAGCAGTGAAAGCCCTCTCCCCGAGCAGTACTTC.

CDR3 DNA: TGTGCCAGCAGCTTGACAGGGAAGAGCACAGATACGCAGTATTTT. Its protein is CASSLTGKSTDTQYF. The J gene is TRBJ2-3, the V gene TRBV5-4; possible D gene TRBD1, 6 bases. The CDR3 extends over 15 amino acids. Trimming left V 1 base short and J 0 bases short, with 9 bases between. Germline-derived CDR1 and CDR2 are SGHNT and YYREEE (reference sequence).

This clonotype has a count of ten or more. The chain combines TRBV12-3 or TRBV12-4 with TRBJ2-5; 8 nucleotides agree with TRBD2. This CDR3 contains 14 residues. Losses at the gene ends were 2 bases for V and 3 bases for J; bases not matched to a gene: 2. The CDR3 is CASSLTSGEETQYF. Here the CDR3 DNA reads TGTGCCAGCAGTTTAACTAGCGGTGAAGAGACCCAGTACTTC.

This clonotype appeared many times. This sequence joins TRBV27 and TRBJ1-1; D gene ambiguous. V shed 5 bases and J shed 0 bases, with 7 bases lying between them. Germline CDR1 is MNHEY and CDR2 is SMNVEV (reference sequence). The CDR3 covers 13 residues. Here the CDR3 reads CASSLLMNTEAFF. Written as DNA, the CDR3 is TGTGCCAGCAGTCTCTTAATGAACACTGAAGCTTTCTTT.

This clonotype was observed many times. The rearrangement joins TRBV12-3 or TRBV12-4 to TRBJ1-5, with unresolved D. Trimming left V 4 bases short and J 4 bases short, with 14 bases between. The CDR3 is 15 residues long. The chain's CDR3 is CASSSNTGTNQPQHF. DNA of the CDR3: TGTGCCAGCAGTTCCAACACGGGAACAAATCAGCCCCAGCATTTT.

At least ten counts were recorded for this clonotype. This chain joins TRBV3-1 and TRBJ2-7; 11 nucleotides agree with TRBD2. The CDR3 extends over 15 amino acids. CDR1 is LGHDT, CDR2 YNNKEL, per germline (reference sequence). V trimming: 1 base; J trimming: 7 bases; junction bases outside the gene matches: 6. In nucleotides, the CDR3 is TGTGCCAGCAGCCAAGTGACTAGCGGGATGGGTGAGCAGTACTTC. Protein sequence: CASSQVTSGMGEQYF.

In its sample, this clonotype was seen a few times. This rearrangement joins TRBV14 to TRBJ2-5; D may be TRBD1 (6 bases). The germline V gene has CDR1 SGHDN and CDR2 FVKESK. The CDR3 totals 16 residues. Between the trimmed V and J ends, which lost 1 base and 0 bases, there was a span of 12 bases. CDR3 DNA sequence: TGTGCCAGCAGCCAAGCAGGACAGCTGTACCAAGAGACCCAGTACTTC. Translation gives CASSQAGQLYQETQYF.

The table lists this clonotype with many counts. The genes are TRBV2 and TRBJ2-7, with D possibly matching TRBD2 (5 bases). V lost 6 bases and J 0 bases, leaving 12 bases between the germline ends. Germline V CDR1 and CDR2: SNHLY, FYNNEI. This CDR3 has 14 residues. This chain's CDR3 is CASRPRESSYEQYF. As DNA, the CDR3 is TGTGCCAGCAGGCCCCGGGAATCCTCCTACGAGCAGTACTTC.

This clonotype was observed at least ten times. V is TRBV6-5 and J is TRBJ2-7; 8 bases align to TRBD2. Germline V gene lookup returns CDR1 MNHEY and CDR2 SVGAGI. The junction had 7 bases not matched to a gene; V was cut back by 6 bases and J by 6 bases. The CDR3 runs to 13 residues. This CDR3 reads CASRSSGSAEQYF. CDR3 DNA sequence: TGTGCCAGCAGATCCAGCGGGAGTGCCGAGCAGTACTTC.

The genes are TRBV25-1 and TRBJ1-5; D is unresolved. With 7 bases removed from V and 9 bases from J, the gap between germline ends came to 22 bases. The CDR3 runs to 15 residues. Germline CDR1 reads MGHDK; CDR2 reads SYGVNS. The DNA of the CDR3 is TGTGCCAGCATGAGCCCGAGGGCCGCCGGGCGGCCCCAGCATTTT. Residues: CASMSPRAAGRPQHF.

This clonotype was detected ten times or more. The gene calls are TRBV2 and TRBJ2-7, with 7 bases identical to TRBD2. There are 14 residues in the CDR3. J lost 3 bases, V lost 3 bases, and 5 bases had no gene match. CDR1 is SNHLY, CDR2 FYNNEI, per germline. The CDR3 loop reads CASSEGGRVYEQYF. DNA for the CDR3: TGTGCCAGCAGTGAGGGCGGGAGAGTCTACGAGCAGTACTTC. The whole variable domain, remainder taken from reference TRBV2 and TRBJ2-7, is EPEVTQTPSHQVTQMGQEVILRCVPISNHLYFYWYRQILGQKVEFLVSFYNNEISEKSEIFDDQFSVERPDGSNFTLKIRSTKLEDSAMYFCASSEGGRVYEQYFGPGTRLTVT.

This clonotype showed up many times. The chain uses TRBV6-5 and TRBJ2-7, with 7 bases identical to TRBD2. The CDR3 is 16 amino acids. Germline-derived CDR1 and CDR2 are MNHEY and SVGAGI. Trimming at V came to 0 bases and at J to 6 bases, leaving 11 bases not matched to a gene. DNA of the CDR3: TGTGCCAGCAGTTACTCCCCCCCCGCGGGAGAGCGCGAGCAGTACTTC. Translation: CASSYSPPAGEREQYF.

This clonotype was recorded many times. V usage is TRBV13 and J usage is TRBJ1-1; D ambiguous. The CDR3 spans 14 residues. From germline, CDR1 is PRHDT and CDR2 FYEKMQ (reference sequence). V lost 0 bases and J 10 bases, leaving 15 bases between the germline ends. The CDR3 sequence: CASSLGLLGLGAFF. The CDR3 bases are TGTGCCAGCAGCTTAGGCCTATTGGGCTTAGGAGCTTTCTTT.

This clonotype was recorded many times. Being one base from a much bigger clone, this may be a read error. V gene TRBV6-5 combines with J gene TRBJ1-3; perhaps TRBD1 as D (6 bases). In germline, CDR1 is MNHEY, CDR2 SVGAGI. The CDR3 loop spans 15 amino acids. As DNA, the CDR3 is TGTGCCAGCAGTTACGGACAGAGCTCTGGAAGCACCATATATTTT. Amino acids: CASSYGQSSGSTIYF.

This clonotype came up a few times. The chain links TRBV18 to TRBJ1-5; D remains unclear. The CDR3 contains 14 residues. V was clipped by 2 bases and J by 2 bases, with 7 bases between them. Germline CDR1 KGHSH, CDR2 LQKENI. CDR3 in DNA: TGTGCCAGCTCACCAGGGGATGGCAATCAGCCCCAGCATTTT. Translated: CASSPGDGNQPQHF. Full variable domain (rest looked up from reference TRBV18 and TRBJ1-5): NAGVMQNPRHLVRRRGQEARLRCSPMKGHSHVYWYRQLPEEGLKFMVYLQKENIIDESGMPKERFSAEFPKEGPSILRIQQVVRGDSAAYFCASSPGDGNQPQHFGDGTRLSIL.

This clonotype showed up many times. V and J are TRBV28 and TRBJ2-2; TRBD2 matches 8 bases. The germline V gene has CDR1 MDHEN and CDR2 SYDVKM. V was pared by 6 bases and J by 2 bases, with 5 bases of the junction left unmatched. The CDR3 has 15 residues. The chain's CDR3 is CASRLLAANTGELFF. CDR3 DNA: TGTGCCAGCAGATTACTAGCGGCAAACACCGGGGAGCTGTTTTTT.

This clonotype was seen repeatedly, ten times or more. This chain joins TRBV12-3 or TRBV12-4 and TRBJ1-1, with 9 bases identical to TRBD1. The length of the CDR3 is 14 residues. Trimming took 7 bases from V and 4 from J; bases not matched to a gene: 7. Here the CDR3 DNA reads TGTGCCAGCACCAGGACAGGGGAAGGCACTGAAGCTTTCTTT. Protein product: CASTRTGEGTEAFF.

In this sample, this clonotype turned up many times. CDR3 sequence (DNA): TGTGCCAGCAGCTTACCCCAGCGCGAGCAGTACTTC. Its translation: CASSLPQREQYF. The rearrangement uses TRBV7-2 and TRBJ2-7; no reliable D call. The V end was cut by 2 bases, the J end by 6 bases, with 8 bases between. In germline, CDR1 is SGHTA, CDR2 FQGNSA. CDR3 size: 12 residues. Based on the CDR3 plus reference TRBV7-2 and TRBJ2-7, the full variable domain is GAGVSQSPSNKVTEKGKDVELRCDPISGHTALYWYRQSLGQGLEFLIYFQGNSAPDKSGLPSDRFSAERTGGSVSTLTIQRTQQEDSAVYLCASSLPQREQYFGPGTRLTVT.

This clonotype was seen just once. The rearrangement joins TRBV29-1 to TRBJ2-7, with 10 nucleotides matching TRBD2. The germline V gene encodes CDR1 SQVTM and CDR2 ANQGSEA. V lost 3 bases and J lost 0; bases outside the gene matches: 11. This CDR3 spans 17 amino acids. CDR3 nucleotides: TGCAGCGTTGAGGTGATAGCGGGGGGTCCTTCCTCCTACGAGCAGTACTTC. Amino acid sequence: CSVEVIAGGPSSYEQYF.

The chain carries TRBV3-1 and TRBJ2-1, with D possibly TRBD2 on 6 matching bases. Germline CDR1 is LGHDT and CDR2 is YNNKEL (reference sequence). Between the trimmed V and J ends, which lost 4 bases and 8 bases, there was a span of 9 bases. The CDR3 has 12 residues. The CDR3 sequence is CASSPGEDEQFF. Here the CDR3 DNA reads TGTGCCAGCAGCCCGGGAGAGGATGAGCAGTTCTTC.

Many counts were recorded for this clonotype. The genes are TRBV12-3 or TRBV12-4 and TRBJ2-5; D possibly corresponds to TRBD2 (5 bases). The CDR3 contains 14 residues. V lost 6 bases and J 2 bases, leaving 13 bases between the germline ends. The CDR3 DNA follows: TGTGCCAGCAGCATGAGCGGAGGACAAGAGACCCAGTACTTC. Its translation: CASSMSGGQETQYF.

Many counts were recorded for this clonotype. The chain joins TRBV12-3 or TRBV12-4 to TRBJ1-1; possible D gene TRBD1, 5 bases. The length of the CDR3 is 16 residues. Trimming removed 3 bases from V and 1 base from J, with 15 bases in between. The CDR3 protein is CASSFGTGGRNTEAFF. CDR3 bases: TGTGCCAGCAGTTTTGGAACAGGTGGGCGGAACACTGAAGCTTTCTTT.